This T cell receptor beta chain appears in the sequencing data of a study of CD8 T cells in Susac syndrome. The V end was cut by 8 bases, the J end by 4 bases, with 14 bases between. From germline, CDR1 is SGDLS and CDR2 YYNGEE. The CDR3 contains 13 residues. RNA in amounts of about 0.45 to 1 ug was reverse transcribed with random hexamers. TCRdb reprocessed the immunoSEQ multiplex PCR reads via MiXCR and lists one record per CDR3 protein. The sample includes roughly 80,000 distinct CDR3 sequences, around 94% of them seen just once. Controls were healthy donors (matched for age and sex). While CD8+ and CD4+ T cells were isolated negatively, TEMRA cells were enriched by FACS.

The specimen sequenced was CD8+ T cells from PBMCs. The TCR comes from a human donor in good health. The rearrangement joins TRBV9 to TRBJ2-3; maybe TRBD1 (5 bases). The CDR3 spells CASLSPQADTQYF. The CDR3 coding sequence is TGTGCCAGTTTATCCCCACAGGCAGATACGCAGTATTTT.